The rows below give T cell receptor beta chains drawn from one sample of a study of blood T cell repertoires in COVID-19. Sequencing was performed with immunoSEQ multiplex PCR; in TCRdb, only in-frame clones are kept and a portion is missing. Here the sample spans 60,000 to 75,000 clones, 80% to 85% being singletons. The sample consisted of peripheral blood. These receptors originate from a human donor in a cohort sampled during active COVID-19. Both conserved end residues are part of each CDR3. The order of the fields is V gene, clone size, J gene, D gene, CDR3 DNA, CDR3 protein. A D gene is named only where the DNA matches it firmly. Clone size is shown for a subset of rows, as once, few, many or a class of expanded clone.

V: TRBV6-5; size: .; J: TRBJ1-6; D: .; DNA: TGTGCCAGCAGTTACCGCGGGAATAATTCACCCCTCCACTTT; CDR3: CASSYRGNNSPLHF
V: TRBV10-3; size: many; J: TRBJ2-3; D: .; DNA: TGTGCCATCAGGACCTCGGGGGATACGCAGTATTTT; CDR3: CAIRTSGDTQYF
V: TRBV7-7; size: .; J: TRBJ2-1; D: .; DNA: TGTGCCAGCAGCCCACAGCTTAGCTCCTACAATGAGCAGTTCTTC; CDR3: CASSPQLSSYNEQFF
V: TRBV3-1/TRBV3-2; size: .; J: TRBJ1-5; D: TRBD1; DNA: TGTGCCAGCAGCCGAAACAAGGGGACAGGATTGGGTCAGCCCCAGCATTTT; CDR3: CASSRNKGTGLGQPQHF
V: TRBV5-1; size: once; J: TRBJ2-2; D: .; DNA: TGCGCCAGCAGCTTTCAGGGTGTCACCGGGGAGCTGTTTTTT; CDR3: CASSFQGVTGELFF
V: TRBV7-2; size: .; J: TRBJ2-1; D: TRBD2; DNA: TGTGCCAGCAGCTTGCCCCGGGCGGGGGGGCGAAGGAATGAGCAGTTCTTC; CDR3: CASSLPRAGGRRNEQFF
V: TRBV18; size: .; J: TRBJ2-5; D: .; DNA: TGTGCCAGCTCACCACCGTCAGGGGTCGAGACCCAGTACTTC; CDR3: CASSPPSGVETQYF
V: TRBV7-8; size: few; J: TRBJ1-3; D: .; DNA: TGTGCCAGCAGCCCGGAGAGAGGAAACACCATATATTTT; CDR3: CASSPERGNTIYF
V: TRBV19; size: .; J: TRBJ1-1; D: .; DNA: TGTGCCAGTAGACGAGGATATAACACTGAAGCTTTCTTT; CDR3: CASRRGYNTEAFF
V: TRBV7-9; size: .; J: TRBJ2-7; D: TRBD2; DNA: TGTGCCAGTAACTACCGGGGGGTTTACGAGCAGTACTTC; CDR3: CASNYRGVYEQYF
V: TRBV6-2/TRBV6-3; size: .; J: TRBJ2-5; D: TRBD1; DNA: TGTGCCAGCAGTTCGGGACAGGGGGTAGAGACCCAGTACTTC; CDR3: CASSSGQGVETQYF
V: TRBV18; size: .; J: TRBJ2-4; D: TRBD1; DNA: TGTGCCAGCTCACCGACACCAGGGGGAGTTGGCAAAAACATTCAGTACTTC; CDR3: CASSPTPGGVGKNIQYF
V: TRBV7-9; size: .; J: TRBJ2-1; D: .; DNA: TGTGCCAGCAGCTTAGAGGGGGTAGGCTCCTACAATGAGCAGTTCTTC; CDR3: CASSLEGVGSYNEQFF
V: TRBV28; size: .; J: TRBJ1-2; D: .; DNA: TGTGCCAGCAGTCTTACAGGGTATGGCTACACCTTC; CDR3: CASSLTGYGYTF
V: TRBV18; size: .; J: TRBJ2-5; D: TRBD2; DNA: TGTGCCAGCTCACCGGGACTACGAGAGACCCAGTACTTC; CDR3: CASSPGLRETQYF
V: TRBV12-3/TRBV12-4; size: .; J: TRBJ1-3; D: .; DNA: TGTGCCAGCTCCATCTCTGGAAACACCATATATTTT; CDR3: CASSISGNTIYF
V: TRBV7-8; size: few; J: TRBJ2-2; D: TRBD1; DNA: TGTGCCAGCAGCTTATCGCGGACAGGGACGACCGGGGAGCTGTTTTTT; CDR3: CASSLSRTGTTGELFF
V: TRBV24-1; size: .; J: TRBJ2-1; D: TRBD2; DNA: TGTGCCACCAGTGATCCGGGTCCAAAGACGGCGGGGGGCTACAATGAGCAGTTCTTC; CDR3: CATSDPGPKTAGGYNEQFF
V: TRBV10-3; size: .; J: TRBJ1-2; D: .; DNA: TGTGCCTCTGGGGCGCCCAACTATGGCTACACCTTC; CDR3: CASGAPNYGYTF
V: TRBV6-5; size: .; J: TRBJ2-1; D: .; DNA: TGTGCCAGCAGTTCCTCCGCGAGCCCGGGTGAGCAGTTCTTC; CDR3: CASSSSASPGEQFF
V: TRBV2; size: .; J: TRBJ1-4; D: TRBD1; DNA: TGTGCCAGCAGTCGGGACAGAGAAAGCGCAACTAATGAAAAACTGTTTTTT; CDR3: CASSRDRESATNEKLFF
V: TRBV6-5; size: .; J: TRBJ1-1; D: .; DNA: TGTGCCAGTCAACGGGACACTGAAGCTTTCTTT; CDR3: CASQRDTEAFF
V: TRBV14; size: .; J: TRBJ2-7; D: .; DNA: TGTGCCAGCAGCCAACCAGGGGTGTTTTGGGAGTACTTC; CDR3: CASSQPGVFWEYF
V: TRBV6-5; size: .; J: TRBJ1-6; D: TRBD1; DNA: TGTGCCAGCAATGGGGACAGGAATTCACCCCTCCACTTT; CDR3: CASNGDRNSPLHF
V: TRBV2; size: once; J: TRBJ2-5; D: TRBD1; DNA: TGTGCCAGCAGTGAAGGAGACAGGGAAATGGAGACCCAGTACTTC; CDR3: CASSEGDREMETQYF
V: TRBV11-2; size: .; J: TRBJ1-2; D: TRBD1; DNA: TGTGCCAGCAGCCTCAGCTCCGGGACAGCGTATGGCTACACCTTC; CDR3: CASSLSSGTAYGYTF
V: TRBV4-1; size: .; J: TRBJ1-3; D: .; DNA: TGCGCCAGCAGCCCGTACTCGTCCTCTGGAAACACCATATATTTT; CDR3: CASSPYSSSGNTIYF
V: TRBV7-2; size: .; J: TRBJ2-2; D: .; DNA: TGTGCCAGCAGCTCACCCCTGGGGCTGAGCACCGGGGAGCTGTTTTTT; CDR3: CASSSPLGLSTGELFF
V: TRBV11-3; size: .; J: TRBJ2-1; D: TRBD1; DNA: TGTGCCAGCAGCCCGGGGACAGGGTTCCCCAATGAGCAGTTCTTC; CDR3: CASSPGTGFPNEQFF
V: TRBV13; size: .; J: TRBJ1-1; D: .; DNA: TGTGCCAGCAGCACTGGACTTTACACTGAAGCTTTCTTT; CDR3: CASSTGLYTEAFF
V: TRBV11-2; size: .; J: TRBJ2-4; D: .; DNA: TGTGCCAGCAGCTTAGAGCGGTTCTGGAACATTCAGTACTTC; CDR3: CASSLERFWNIQYF
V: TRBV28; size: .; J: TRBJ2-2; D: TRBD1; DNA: TGTGCCAGCAGTGAAACCGGGACAGGGGGCACCGGGGAGCTGTTTTTT; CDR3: CASSETGTGGTGELFF
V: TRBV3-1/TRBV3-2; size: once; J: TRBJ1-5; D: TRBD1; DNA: TGTGCCAGCAGCCAAGCCGGGACAGCTAGCAATCAGCCCCAGCATTTT; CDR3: CASSQAGTASNQPQHF
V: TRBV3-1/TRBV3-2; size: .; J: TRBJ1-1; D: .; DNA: TGTGCCAGCAGCCAGTATGCCGCGGTCATGAACACTGAAGCTTTCTTT; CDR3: CASSQYAAVMNTEAFF
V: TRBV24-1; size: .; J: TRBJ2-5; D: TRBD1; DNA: TGTGCCACCAGTCCCCGGGACAGACAAGAGACCCAGTACTTC; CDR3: CATSPRDRQETQYF
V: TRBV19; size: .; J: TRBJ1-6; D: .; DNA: TGTGCCAGTGAGGACAGCTCTCGTTCACCCCTCCACTTT; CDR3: CASEDSSRSPLHF
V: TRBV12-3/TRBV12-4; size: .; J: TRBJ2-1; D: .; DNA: TGTGCCAGCAGTTCCCAACAGGGCCATGAGCAGTTCTTC; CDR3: CASSSQQGHEQFF
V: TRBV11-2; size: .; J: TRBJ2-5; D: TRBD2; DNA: TGTGCCAGCAGCTTAGGGACTAGCGGGGGGGCGCAGACCCAGTACTTC; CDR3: CASSLGTSGGAQTQYF
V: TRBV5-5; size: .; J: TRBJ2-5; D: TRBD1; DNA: TGTGCCAGCAGCGGGACAGGAAAATGGGAGACCCAGTACTTC; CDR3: CASSGTGKWETQYF
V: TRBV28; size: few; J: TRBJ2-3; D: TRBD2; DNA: TGTGCCAGCAGTACGCTAGCGGGGGGGGCAGATACGCAGTATTTT; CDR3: CASSTLAGGADTQYF
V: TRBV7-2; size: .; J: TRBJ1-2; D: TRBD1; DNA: TGTGCCAGCAGCTTTTGGGACAGGGTTAACTATGGCTACACCTTC; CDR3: CASSFWDRVNYGYTF
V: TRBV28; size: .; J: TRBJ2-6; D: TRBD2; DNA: TGTGCCAGCAGTTATAGCGGGAGCAGCTCTGGGGCCAACGTCCTGACTTTC; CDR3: CASSYSGSSSGANVLTF
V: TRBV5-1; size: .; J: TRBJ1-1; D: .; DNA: TGCGCCAGCAGCTTGGCCCAGATGAACACTGAAGCTTTCTTT; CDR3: CASSLAQMNTEAFF
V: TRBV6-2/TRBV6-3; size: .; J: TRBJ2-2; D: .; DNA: TGTGCCAGCAGTCCCATTCGTAGATCGAACACCGGGGAGCTGTTTTTT; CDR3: CASSPIRRSNTGELFF
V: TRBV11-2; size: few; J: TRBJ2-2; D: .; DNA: TGTGCCAGCAAACGCGGGGATACCGGGGAGCTGTTTTTT; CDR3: CASKRGDTGELFF
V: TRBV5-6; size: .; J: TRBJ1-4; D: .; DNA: TGTGCCAGCAGCGTAGTACGGAATCGGGAGGAAAAACTGTTTTTT; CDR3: CASSVVRNREEKLFF
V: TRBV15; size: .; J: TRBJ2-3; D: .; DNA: TGTGCCACCAGCAGAGGCGATTTTAGCGGCGGCACAGATACGCAGTATTTT; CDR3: CATSRGDFSGGTDTQYF